The 22 T cell receptor beta chains below were found in one sample sequenced in a study of identical twins. TCRdb reprocessed the 5' RACE reads with MiXCR, giving one entry per CDR3 protein. The sample has approximately 490,000 distinct CDR3 sequences, 20% to 25% seen once; the top ten hold 0.48%. These records were also assigned to another study, of yellow fever vaccine responses in identical twins.

Specimen: CD4+ T cells sorted from blood. All receptors come from a woman younger than 30 in good health.

The V call is TRBV12-3 or TRBV12-4, the J call TRBJ2-4; unclear D gene. V was cut by 2 bases and J by 1 base, with 6 bases left in between. The CDR3 runs 14 residues. The DNA of the CDR3 is TGTGCCAGCAGTTTAATATATGCCAAAAACATTCAGTACTTC. This translates into CASSLIYAKNIQYF.

Many counts were recorded for this clonotype. Written as DNA, the CDR3 is TGTGCCAGCAGCCAAGATATGGGACTAGCAGCCTACGAGCAGTACTTC. Amino acid sequence: CASSQDMGLAAYEQYF. V and J are TRBV3-1 and TRBJ2-7; 9 positions agree with TRBD2. V lost 0 bases, J lost 2 bases, and 5 bases stayed unmatched. CDR3 length: 16 amino acids. Germline CDR1 reads LGHDT; CDR2 reads YNNKEL (reference sequence).

The J gene is TRBJ2-1, the V gene TRBV12-3 or TRBV12-4, with D perhaps matching TRBD1 or TRBD2 (5 bases each). CDR3 length: 16 residues. The V end was cut by 4 bases, the J end by 3 bases, with 16 bases between. As DNA, the CDR3 is TGTGCCAGCAGTTCACAGGTCGGGGCACTCTACAATGAGCAGTTCTTC. Amino acids: CASSSQVGALYNEQFF.

The rearrangement joins TRBV7-9 to TRBJ1-4; TRBD1 is a possible D gene (5 bases). Trimming shortened V by 6 bases and J by 2 bases, and 16 bases separated the two germline ends. Germline V lookup: CDR1 SEHNR, CDR2 FQNEAQ (reference sequence). This CDR3 contains 16 residues. The CDR3 DNA sequence: TGTGCCAGCAGTTTACACACAGGCGCCACTAATGAAAAACTGTTTTTT. Translation: CASSLHTGATNEKLFF.

This sequence joins TRBV28 and TRBJ2-1, with D possibly TRBD2 on 5 matching bases. This CDR3 has 18 amino acids. V dropped 6 bases and J dropped 5 bases, with 26 bases sitting between them. CDR1 is MDHEN and CDR2 is SYDVKM in the germline V gene. CDR3 region: CASSAFPGNWSPHNEQFF. The CDR3 DNA reads as TGTGCCAGCAGCGCCTTCCCGGGAAACTGGTCTCCCCACAATGAGCAGTTCTTC.

The CDR3 here is CASSSQGAYGYTF. DNA of the CDR3: TGTGCCAGCAGTTCACAGGGCGCGTATGGCTACACCTTC. J is TRBJ1-2 and V is TRBV12-3 or TRBV12-4, with D maybe TRBD1 (6 bases). V shed 4 bases and J shed 5 bases, with 11 bases lying between them. CDR3 length: 13 residues.

This clonotype was counted only a few times. The rearrangement uses TRBV27 and TRBJ1-3; D gene uncertain. The germline gives CDR1 MNHEY, CDR2 SMNVEV (reference sequence). Trimming took off 3 bases at V and 0 bases at J, with 12 bases between the two ends. The CDR3 covers 16 residues. CDR3 sequence (DNA): TGTGCCAGCAGTTTTTCCTACAGTCTCTCTGGAAACACCATATATTTT. The encoded protein is CASSFSYSLSGNTIYF.

This clonotype was found many times. This chain's CDR3 is CASSLGLATGELFF. The CDR3 bases are TGTGCCAGCAGCTTGGGACTAGCTACCGGGGAGCTGTTTTTT. The chain joins TRBV5-6 to TRBJ2-2; 7 bases map to TRBD2. The CDR3 has 14 residues. Germline trimming cut 0 bases from V and 5 bases from J; bases unmatched to any gene: 1. Germline V gene data show CDR1 as SGHDT and CDR2 as YYEEEE. Drawing the rest from reference TRBV5-6 and TRBJ2-2, the complete variable domain is DAGVTQSPTHLIKTRGQQVTLRCSPKSGHDTVSWYQQALGQGPQFIFQYYEEEERQRGNFPDRFSGHQFPNYSSELNVNALLLGDSALYLCASSLGLATGELFFGEGSRLTVL.

This clonotype came up a few times. The chain couples TRBV20-1 to TRBJ2-7; D gene unclear. Germline CDR1 DFQATT, CDR2 SNEGSKA (reference sequence). The CDR3 spans 11 residues. V was cut by 6 bases and J by 4 bases, with 10 bases left in between. Here the CDR3 reads CSARHGYEQYV. In DNA, the CDR3 is TGCAGTGCCCGACACGGTTACGAGCAGTACGTC.

A few counts support this clonotype. The chain has TRBV27 and TRBJ2-5; D may be TRBD1 (6 bases). Germline V lookup: CDR1 MNHEY, CDR2 SMNVEV (reference sequence). The V gene lost 5 bases and the J gene lost 10 bases, with 11 bases spanning the gap. This CDR3 spans 11 amino acids. Written as DNA, the CDR3 is TGTGCCAGCAGTCAGGGGTCTGGCCAGTACTTC. It codes for CASSQGSGQYF.

The chain employs TRBV12-3 or TRBV12-4 and TRBJ2-5; possible D gene TRBD2, 6 bases. V was clipped by 5 bases and J by 5 bases, with 18 bases between them. The CDR3 runs to 15 residues. The CDR3 DNA sequence: TGTGCCAGCAGTCCGAGGGGCCCCCGGGGGGAGACCCAGTACTTC. Its protein product is CASSPRGPRGETQYF.

V is TRBV12-3 or TRBV12-4 and J is TRBJ2-7; D remains ambiguous. Trimming took 6 bases from V and 2 from J, leaving 8 bases between them. CDR3 size: 12 residues. CDR3 residues: CASSSYPYEQYF. The CDR3 bases are TGTGCCAGCAGCTCCTACCCCTACGAGCAGTACTTC.

This rearrangement joins TRBV20-1 to TRBJ1-4; D is undetermined. V shed 6 bases and J shed 7 bases, with 21 bases lying between them. The CDR3 spans 15 residues. Germline CDR1 reads DFQATT; CDR2 reads SNEGSKA (reference sequence). CDR3: CSARTWTNPGEKLFF. CDR3 nucleotide sequence: TGCAGTGCCAGAACTTGGACGAATCCGGGTGAAAAACTGTTTTTT.

The J gene is TRBJ2-3, the V gene TRBV5-1; D is perhaps TRBD2 (6 bases). From germline, CDR1 is SGHRS and CDR2 YFSETQ. The CDR3 loop spans 15 amino acids. V lost 4 bases and J 1 base, leaving 13 bases between the germline ends. The CDR3 here is CASSPLGGGTDTQYF. CDR3 nucleotides: TGCGCCAGCAGCCCCCTTGGAGGGGGCACAGATACGCAGTATTTT.

The chain couples TRBV20-1 to TRBJ2-3, with a possible D match to TRBD2 (6 bases). CDR1 and CDR2 from the germline V gene are DFQATT and SNEGSKA (reference sequence). Trimming removed 2 bases at V and 0 bases at J, with 15 bases between. This CDR3 is built from 16 residues. The CDR3 spells CSARKPSDPSTDTQYF. The CDR3 DNA sequence: TGCAGTGCTAGAAAACCTAGCGACCCAAGCACAGATACGCAGTATTTT.

This sequence joins TRBV21-1 and TRBJ2-7. TRBV21-1 is a pseudogene locus. The CDR3 is 18 residues long. The CDR3 here is CASSKVRDWGTIFYEQYF. CDR3 sequence (DNA): TGTGCCAGCAGCAAAGTTCGAGATTGGGGAACGATCTTCTACGAGCAGTACTTC.

This clonotype was seen a few times. The chain combines TRBV5-1 with TRBJ1-1; D perhaps matches TRBD1 (5 bases). Germline V lookup: CDR1 SGHRS, CDR2 YFSETQ. This CDR3 contains 14 residues. V was trimmed by 3 bases and J by 0 bases, leaving 9 bases between them. CDR3 amino acids: CASSYDSLNTEAFF. The CDR3 DNA reads as TGCGCCAGCAGCTACGACAGCCTGAACACTGAAGCTTTCTTT.

J is TRBJ2-7 and V is TRBV6-1; no clear D gene. Trimming took off 4 bases at V and 4 bases at J, with 8 bases between the two ends. There are 12 residues in the CDR3. Germline values: CDR1 MNHNS, CDR2 SASEGT. The CDR3: CASSGRWYEQYV. The CDR3 bases are TGTGCCAGCAGTGGGCGGTGGTACGAGCAGTACGTC.

The genes are TRBV6-6 and TRBJ2-2; unclear D gene. Trimming left V 8 bases short and J 3 bases short, with 7 bases between. Germline CDR1 is MNHNY and CDR2 is SVGAGI (reference sequence). The CDR3 totals 12 residues. For the CDR3, the DNA is TGTGCCAGCCAAAGGGACACCGGGGAGCTGTTTTTT. Protein product: CASQRDTGELFF.

V usage is TRBV5-1 and J usage is TRBJ2-3; D gene ambiguous. CDR3 size: 15 residues. The germline V gene encodes CDR1 SGHRS and CDR2 YFSETQ. Trimming cost V 5 bases and J 8 bases, with 21 bases left between them. Here the CDR3 reads CASRFGPAMESTQYF. As DNA, the CDR3 is TGCGCCAGCAGATTTGGGCCAGCGATGGAATCTACGCAGTATTTT.

The chain uses TRBV6-1 and TRBJ2-1, with 11 nucleotides matching TRBD1. V lost 5 bases and J lost 4; bases outside the gene matches: 13. Germline-derived CDR1 and CDR2 are MNHNS and SASEGT. This CDR3 contains 18 residues. CDR3 bases: TGTGCCAGCAGTCTCCGGGACAGGGGGACTACTGGGTACAATGAGCAGTTCTTC. This gives the protein CASSLRDRGTTGYNEQFF.

This clonotype occurred many times. The gene calls are TRBV7-9 and TRBJ2-3; 8 nucleotides align to TRBD1. CDR3 length: 15 amino acids. V trimming: 5 bases; J trimming: 2 bases; junction bases outside the gene matches: 6. The germline gives CDR1 SEHNR, CDR2 FQNEAQ (reference sequence). CDR3 region: CASSGDRIITDTQYF. The CDR3 region has the DNA TGTGCCAGCAGCGGGGACAGGATAATCACAGATACGCAGTATTTT.